The present entry profiles one TCR beta chain with its context. It lacks a known antigen. Base qualities are not recorded, but no much larger clone differs from it by a single base. The label giving this sample's time point can be read as: baseline before first vaccination. Samples from vaccinated people were obtained from the UK trials COV001 and COV002, which included a single-blind randomized controlled phase 2/3 trial of AZD1222 (ChAdOx1 nCoV-19) in healthy adults. Trial participant PBMC samples were collected at day 0 and day 28 after the second dose for TCRbeta chain sequencing. This sample stems from a study of T cell responses to AZD1222 COVID-19 vaccine (dated by TCRdb to the early 2020s). As for the study more broadly: AZD1222 recipients with second doses at about 4 weeks or about 12 weeks were pooled, because spike-specific TCR depth and breadth did not differ between schedules. TCR sequencing covered roughly 230 trial participants: about 210 given two doses of AZD1222 and around 26 given two doses of MenACWY control vaccine. Trial participants were enrolled by age into 18-55, 56-69 and 70-plus year subgroups, with roughly 160, 29 and 62 TCR-sequenced participants respectively. General conclusions and limits of the study: Reportedly, close to half of the unique spike-specific TCRs recognized epitopes lying outside the regions that are mutated in the B.1.351 and B.1.1.7 variants. The vaccine-associated CD4 TCRs covered the entire spike protein, and the dominant responses fell in regions 160-218 and 743-854. In the small 56-69-year group, the increase in depth fell short of significance, most likely because of low power. Conclusions about previously exposed vaccinees are limited because only six or seven AZD1222 recipients were SARS-CoV-2 seropositive at baseline. Most participants were white British and females outnumbered males, and the authors suggested that clonal diversity may have been underestimated. A significant rise in spike-specific TCR breadth and depth was observed after two AZD1222 doses relative to day 0 and relative to MenACWY recipients. No day 14 peak-response samples were available, so repertoires were characterized only after the peak T cell response.

The CDR3 regions of human TCRbeta chains were subjected to immunosequencing. Under the source paper's analysis protocol: TCRs in the repertoires were compared against a reference library of SARS-CoV-2-specific TCRs that had been generated with the MIRA antigen-specificity platform. Breadth was defined as the fraction of unique TCRs that were SARS-CoV-2-associated, and depth was defined as the fraction of total T cells that were SARS-CoV-2-associated. Using the MIRA data, every spike-specific TCR was mapped to the spike region that the TCR reacted to and assigned to either a CD4 or a CD8 class. Log10-transformed breadth and depth values were compared by one-way ANOVA with Sidak's multiple comparisons tests. Held by TCRdb, this immuneACCESS table contains in-frame sequences only and omits some clones. Under half of the omission traces to an unresolved V gene where checked; the cause of the rest is unknown. That table furnishes V, J and clone size, whereas the DNA furnished D and trimming. The sample profile shows about 85,000 clones; 90% of them were found once. The ten most abundant clones make up about 3% of the sample.

The sequences come from peripheral blood, collected on day 0 of AZD1222 vaccination. The clonotype comes from an adult in good health.

The nucleotides are TGTGCCAGCAGTTTACCCCGGGGGAGGATTAATTCACCCCTCCACTTT. It translates as CASSLPRGRINSPLHF. The chain couples TRBV28 to TRBJ1-6; a tentative D call is TRBD1 (5 bases match). Including cysteine and phenylalanine, the CDR3 has 16 amino acids. This entry keeps only the CDR3 DNA: 48 bases, framed from base 1. The germline V gene specifies MDHEN as CDR1 and SYDVKM as CDR2. Relative to germline, V is 2 bases shorter and J is 6 bases shorter, with 14 bases between their ends.